The entry that follows covers one TCR beta chain sequence. The sample is drawn from a study of blood T cell repertoires in COVID-19. The V segment lost 9 bases and the J segment 0 bases; nucleotides outside the gene matches: 0. Per the germline V gene, CDR1 is KGHDR and CDR2 is SFDVKD. The CDR3 is 15 residues long. The repertoire was sequenced with immunoSEQ multiplex PCR; TCRdb's copy has only in-frame clones and lacks some. Among 250,000 to 350,000 clones listed, about nine tenths were seen once. Sequenced: peripheral blood. J is TRBJ2-6 and V is TRBV24-1; 11 bases align to TRBD2. The origin of this receptor is a woman aged 40 to 49 who had recovered from COVID-19. This CDR3 is CATGTSGSGANVLTF. The DNA of the CDR3 is TGTGCCACCGGGACTAGCGGCTCTGGGGCCAACGTCCTGACTTTC.